This T cell receptor beta chain was obtained from a study of shared clonotypes between healthy human individuals. Overall study results and limits: With several donors compared, about 5.2% of naive CD4 clonotypes were shared.

This CDR3 is built from 16 residues. The J segment lost 5 bases and the V segment lost 5 bases, leaving 9 bases of the junction unmatched. From germline, CDR1 is SGHAT and CDR2 FQNNGV. TCRdb keeps only in-frame clones here, not all; method: immunoSEQ multiplex PCR. The sample holds roughly 2,500,000 clones, more than 85% seen once. As regards this clone: The target antigen is unknown.

The chain has TRBV11-2 and TRBJ2-2, with 9 bases lining up with TRBD1. The sequenced material came from naive CD4+ T cells from PBMCs. Subset described: CD45RA+ positively selected. The TCR sequence derives from a man aged 18 to 29 in good health. Some clones in this sample may be carry-over from other donors' samples. The CDR3: CASSPGTGKNTGELFF. The CDR3 bases are TGTGCCAGCAGCCCCGGGACAGGGAAGAATACCGGGGAGCTGTTTTTT.